Each of the 5 T cell receptor beta chains below was sequenced from the same sample in a study of blood T cell repertoires in COVID-19. Repertoires were generated with immunoSEQ multiplex PCR, while TCRdb's copy carries only in-frame clones and drops some. The sample has about 98,000 clones; 82% are singletons. Material for sequencing was peripheral blood. These receptors originate from a man at least 80 years old with acute or convalescent COVID-19.

The J gene is TRBJ2-1, the V gene TRBV5-1; 7 nucleotides agree with TRBD1. CDR3 length: 17 residues. The germline gives CDR1 SGHRS, CDR2 YFSETQ. Trimming cost V 4 bases and J 0 bases; bases outside gene matches: 10. The CDR3 here is CASSAEGGFSSYNEQFF. DNA for the CDR3: TGCGCCAGCAGCGCGGAAGGGGGCTTTAGCTCCTACAATGAGCAGTTCTTC.

V usage is TRBV11-2 and J usage is TRBJ1-3, with D perhaps TRBD1 (6 bases). Germline-derived CDR1 and CDR2 are SGHAT and FQNNGV. V was clipped by 0 bases and J by 3 bases, with 9 bases between them. This CDR3 contains 15 residues. The CDR3 nucleotides are TGTGCCAGCAGCTTAGATCAGGGGTTTGGAAACACCATATATTTT. It yields the protein CASSLDQGFGNTIYF.

This clone has just one count. The chain joins TRBV28 to TRBJ1-2; D not certain. This CDR3 spans 12 amino acids. Germline lookup yields CDR1 MDHEN and CDR2 SYDVKM. Between the trimmed V and J ends, which lost 3 bases and 6 bases, there was a span of 8 bases. The CDR3 spells CASSLRGNGYTF. CDR3 in DNA: TGTGCCAGCAGTTTGAGAGGGAATGGCTACACCTTC.

The CDR3 here is CSASTGGAYEQYF. The DNA for the CDR3 is TGCAGTGCTAGTACGGGGGGTGCCTACGAGCAGTACTTC. The chain carries TRBV20-1 and TRBJ2-7, with 7 positions matching TRBD2. Germline V lookup: CDR1 DFQATT, CDR2 SNEGSKA (reference sequence). The CDR3 has 13 amino acids. The junction had 4 bases not matched to a gene; V was cut back by 3 bases and J by 2 bases.

This sequence joins TRBV7-9 and TRBJ1-5; TRBD1 might be the D (5 bases). The germline gives CDR1 SEHNR, CDR2 FQNEAQ (reference sequence). The V end was cut by 1 base, the J end by 4 bases, with 8 bases between. CDR3 length: 14 residues. DNA of the CDR3: TGTGCCAGCAGCTTAGAGACAGCAAATCAGCCCCAGCATTTT. Encoded protein: CASSLETANQPQHF.